Following are 26 T cell receptor beta chains from one sample sequenced in a study of blood T cell repertoires in COVID-19. Clones were sequenced by immunoSEQ multiplex PCR, and TCRdb holds only the in-frame ones, with some missing. The repertoire consists of some 180,000 clones, with 82% occurring once and the leading ten covering approximately 7.8%. The specimen was peripheral blood. The receptors shown here come from a woman aged 60-75 years with COVID-19, enrolled during active disease.

The V call is TRBV7-3, the J call TRBJ1-1; D gene uncertain. Per the germline V gene, CDR1 is SGHTA and CDR2 is FQGTGA. Trimming left V 2 bases short and J 2 bases short, with 12 bases between. The CDR3 is made up of 15 amino acids. The chain's CDR3 is CASSLLPDFNTEAFF. Here the CDR3 DNA reads TGTGCCAGCAGCTTACTTCCGGACTTTAACACTGAAGCTTTCTTT.

The chain recombines TRBV11-2 with TRBJ2-2, with D possibly TRBD1 on 6 matching bases. The CDR3 extends over 13 amino acids. CDR1 and CDR2 from the germline V gene are SGHAT and FQNNGV. Trimming stripped 6 bases from V and 10 bases from J, with 15 bases between. CDR3 bases: TGTGCCAGCAGAACTTACAGGGATGCGGAGCTGTTTTTT. As protein: CASRTYRDAELFF.

The chain has TRBV24-1 and TRBJ2-1; TRBD1 matches 10 bases. Germline CDR1 and CDR2: KGHDR and SFDVKD. J was trimmed by 9 bases and V by 3 bases; bases with no gene match: 10. The CDR3 loop spans 16 amino acids. The CDR3 sequence: CATSDNRDRGLFEQFF. Written as DNA, the CDR3 is TGTGCCACCAGTGATAACCGGGACAGGGGACTTTTTGAGCAGTTCTTC.

This chain links TRBV7-2 with TRBJ2-7, with TRBD2 matching over 10 bases. Losses at the gene ends were 4 bases for V and 2 bases for J; bases not matched to a gene: 8. The CDR3 has 16 residues. Germline CDR1 reads SGHTA; CDR2 reads FQGNSA. CDR3 in DNA: TGTGCCAGCAGCTCGCATAGCGGGAGGCCAACCTACGAGCAGTACTTC. It specifies CASSSHSGRPTYEQYF.

The chain recombines TRBV24-1 with TRBJ1-1; TRBD1 might be the D (6 bases). Germline lookup yields CDR1 KGHDR and CDR2 SFDVKD. The CDR3 has 14 residues. With 7 bases removed from V and 6 bases from J, the gap between germline ends came to 17 bases. The CDR3 nucleotides read TGTGCCACCAGGACAGGTGGAGTAAACCCTGAAGCTTTCTTT. Protein: CATRTGGVNPEAFF.

In this sample, this clone turned up once. V usage is TRBV5-1 and J usage is TRBJ2-1; 12 nucleotides match TRBD2. The ends lost 7 bases at V and 7 bases at J; junction bases unmatched: 6. Germline V gene sequence: CDR1 SGHRS, CDR2 YFSETQ. There are 14 residues in the CDR3. CDR3 protein: CASLDLAGGNEQFF. The CDR3, as DNA: TGCGCCAGCTTGGACCTAGCGGGGGGGAATGAGCAGTTCTTC.

The gene calls are TRBV21-1 and TRBJ2-1; whether TRBD1, the table's D call, matches the DNA was not checked. TRBV21-1 is annotated as a pseudogene. This CDR3 region has 14 residues. CDR3 DNA: TGTGCCAGCAGCCCCCGGGACAGGGAAAATGAGCAGTTCTTC. Translating gives CASSPRDRENEQFF.

The chain recombines TRBV6-2 or TRBV6-3 with TRBJ1-1; D unclear. Trimming shortened V by 0 bases and J by 5 bases, and 7 bases separated the two germline ends. CDR1 and CDR2 from the germline V gene are MNHEY and SVGEGT. CDR3 length: 13 amino acids. Here the CDR3 reads CASSYSGRTEAFF. CDR3 in DNA: TGTGCCAGCAGTTACTCCGGGAGGACTGAAGCTTTCTTT.

The chain employs TRBV1 and TRBJ2-1; the table's D gene call, TRBD2, was not cross checked with the DNA. TRBV1 is designated a pseudogene. The CDR3 extends over 20 amino acids. The CDR3 region has the DNA TGCACCAGCAGCCAAGACGAGACTAGCGGGGGGGATAGCTCCTACAATGAGCAGTTCTTC. Translated, it gives CTSSQDETSGGDSSYNEQFF.

The chain uses TRBV7-2 and TRBJ2-1, with 7 bases lining up with TRBD1. Unmatched junction bases numbered 4, after V lost 5 bases and J lost 6 bases. The length of the CDR3 is 13 residues. The V gene's germline CDR1 is SGHTA and CDR2 FQGNSA. The CDR3 loop reads CASSEGQSNEQFF. The CDR3 DNA follows: TGTGCCAGCAGCGAGGGACAGAGCAATGAGCAGTTCTTC.

This chain joins TRBV5-4 and TRBJ1-2, with 8 bases fitting TRBD1. Trimming at V came to 0 bases and at J to 10 bases, leaving 5 bases not matched to a gene. The germline gives CDR1 SGHNT, CDR2 YYREEE (reference sequence). The CDR3 contains 13 residues. CDR3 in DNA: TGTGCCAGCAGCTTGGCAGGGGGCGGATTCTACACCTTC. Translated: CASSLAGGGFYTF.

The rearrangement links TRBV10-3 to TRBJ1-2; D may be TRBD1 (6 bases). Per the germline V gene, CDR1 is ENHRY and CDR2 is SYGVKD. V was shortened by 2 bases and J by 4 bases, with 14 bases between the two germline ends. The CDR3 runs to 15 residues. CDR3 nucleotides: TGTGCCATCAGTGAGGGTGCAGGGGAGGGCTATGGCTACACCTTC. Translation: CAISEGAGEGYGYTF.

J is TRBJ2-1 and V is TRBV4-2; 10 bases fit TRBD2. This CDR3 spans 17 amino acids. V dropped 1 base and J dropped 10; count of bases not matched to a gene: 13. Germline V lookup: CDR1 LGHNA, CDR2 YNFKEQ. The CDR3 protein is CASSQGPGLAREEEQFF. In DNA form, the CDR3 reads TGTGCCAGCAGCCAAGGGCCGGGACTAGCGAGGGAAGAGGAGCAGTTCTTC.

This clone was picked up a small number of times. The chain links TRBV7-3 to TRBJ2-2; D not certain. Between the trimmed V and J ends, which lost 2 bases and 3 bases, there was a span of 4 bases. The CDR3 covers 13 residues. CDR1 is SGHTA, CDR2 FQGTGA, per germline. CDR3 bases: TGTGCCAGCAGCTTATCGGACACCGGGGAGCTGTTTTTT. This codes for CASSLSDTGELFF.

The rearrangement joins TRBV2 to TRBJ2-1; TRBD1 aligns across 10 bases. J was trimmed by 7 bases and V by 11 bases; bases with no gene match: 8. The CDR3 is 13 residues long. Germline CDR1 SNHLY, CDR2 FYNNEI. CDR3 sequence (DNA): TGTGCCTCTTTCCGGGACAGGGGTAATGAGCAGTTCTTC. It is translated as CASFRDRGNEQFF.

The chain links TRBV30 to TRBJ2-1; TRBD1 matches 7 bases. CDR3 size: 12 residues. The V and J ends lost 3 bases and 10 bases, in that order; junction bases with no gene match: 6. The germline gives CDR1 GTSNPN, CDR2 SVGIG (reference sequence). CDR3 DNA sequence: TGTGCCTGGAGCCGACAGGGAGAGGAGCAGTTCTTC. Its translation is CAWSRQGEEQFF.

This rearrangement joins TRBV3-1 (or the pseudogene TRBV3-2) to TRBJ1-1, with 8 positions matching TRBD1. V lost 1 base, J lost 11 bases, and 9 bases stayed unmatched. Germline V gene data show CDR1 as LGHDT and CDR2 as YNNKEL (reference sequence). This CDR3 is built from 14 residues. This CDR3 reads CASSQGYRGAGAFF. In DNA, the CDR3 is TGTGCCAGCAGCCAAGGGTACAGGGGGGCGGGGGCTTTCTTT.

In the case of this clone: Relative to the germline gene, one junction end is altered; a read error may explain this. The chain employs TRBV7-2 and TRBJ1-1; 7 bases are shared with TRBD1. CDR1 is SGHTA, CDR2 FQGNSA, per germline. This CDR3 comprises 13 residues. The CDR3 protein is CASSLGGFTEAFF. The CDR3 DNA reads as TGTGCCAGCAGTTTAGGGGGCTTTACTGAAGCTTTCTTT. The full variable domain, in which reference TRBV7-2 and TRBJ1-1 provide the parts outside the CDR3, is GAGVSQSPSNKVTEKGKDVELRCDPISGHTALYWYRQSLGQGLEFLIYFQGNSAPDKSGLPSDRFSAERTGGSVSTLTIQRTQQEDSAVYLCASSLGGFTEAFFGQGTRLTVV.

The rearrangement joins TRBV7-2 to TRBJ1-2; 8 bases agree with TRBD1. There are 15 residues in the CDR3. Germline V gene sequence: CDR1 SGHTA, CDR2 FQGNSA. The ends lost 6 bases at V and 4 bases at J; junction bases unmatched: 10. CDR3: CASSREQGGSYGYTF. DNA for the CDR3: TGTGCCAGCAGTAGAGAACAGGGGGGATCCTATGGCTACACCTTC.

The rearrangement links TRBV10-1 to TRBJ2-7, with 9 bases that match TRBD2. This CDR3 comprises 15 residues. V lost 2 bases to trimming and J lost 5 bases; unmatched junction nucleotides: 7. From germline, CDR1 is WNHNN and CDR2 SYGVQD (reference sequence). CDR3 loop: CASSEAGGACHEQYV. CDR3 in DNA: TGCGCCAGCAGTGAGGCGGGGGGGGCTTGCCACGAGCAGTACGTC.

The chain employs TRBV14 and TRBJ2-2; 7 bases line up with TRBD1. V shed 4 bases, J shed 5 bases, and the junction held 7 bases outside the gene matches. The CDR3 spans 15 residues. CDR1 is SGHDN, CDR2 FVKESK, per germline. In DNA form, the CDR3 reads TGTGCCAGCAGCCGATCCGGGACAGTGACCGGGGAGCTGTTTTTT. It is translated as CASSRSGTVTGELFF. The whole variable domain, filled in from reference TRBV14 and TRBJ2-2, reads EAGVTQFPSHSVIEKGQTVTLRCDPISGHDNLYWYRRVMGKEIKFLLHFVKESKQDESGMPNNRFLAERTGGTYSTLKVQPAELEDSGVYFCASSRSGTVTGELFFGEGSRLTVL.

The chain uses TRBV7-2 and TRBJ1-6, with TRBD1 identical over 7 bases. Losses at the gene ends were 3 bases for V and 7 bases for J; bases not matched to a gene: 12. Germline values: CDR1 SGHTA, CDR2 FQGNSA. The CDR3 runs 17 residues. The DNA for the CDR3 is TGTGCCAGCAGCTTTGATCGACAGGGCCTTCGGAATTCACCCCTCCACTTT. This translates into CASSFDRQGLRNSPLHF. The whole variable domain, filled in from reference TRBV7-2 and TRBJ1-6, reads GAGVSQSPSNKVTEKGKDVELRCDPISGHTALYWYRQSLGQGLEFLIYFQGNSAPDKSGLPSDRFSAERTGGSVSTLTIQRTQQEDSAVYLCASSFDRQGLRNSPLHFGNGTRLTVT.

The rearrangement joins TRBV19 to TRBJ2-1; 11 positions agree with TRBD2. V lost 2 bases and J lost 15; bases outside the gene matches: 9. This CDR3 contains 14 residues. Germline loops: CDR1 LNHDA, CDR2 SQIVND (reference sequence). CDR3 in amino acids: CASSIPSGRLGLFF. The CDR3 DNA reads TGTGCCAGTAGTATACCTAGCGGGAGGTTGGGGCTGTTCTTC.

The gene calls are TRBV2 and TRBJ2-7, with D perhaps TRBD2 (5 bases). This CDR3 region has 12 residues. Trimming removed 7 bases at V and 3 bases at J, with 10 bases between. Germline-derived CDR1 and CDR2 are SNHLY and FYNNEI. The CDR3 is CASKPGFYEQYV. CDR3 bases: TGTGCCAGCAAGCCGGGATTCTACGAGCAGTACGTC.

The V and J genes are TRBV7-2 and TRBJ2-5; 9 positions match TRBD1. The CDR3 totals 14 residues. V dropped 4 bases and J dropped 3; count of bases not matched to a gene: 3. CDR1 and CDR2 (germline): SGHTA, FQGNSA. The CDR3 coding sequence is TGTGCCAGCAGCTCCGACAGGGGGGAAGAGACCCAGTACTTC. It encodes CASSSDRGEETQYF.

J is TRBJ1-1 and V is TRBV6-6, with D possibly TRBD1 on 5 matching bases. The CDR3 extends over 14 amino acids. Per germline, CDR1 MNHNY and CDR2 SVGAGI (reference sequence). The V end was cut by 5 bases, the J end by 2 bases, with 12 bases between. The CDR3 is CASSRTRGNTEAFF. Written as DNA, the CDR3 is TGTGCCAGCAGTCGCACAAGGGGAAACACTGAAGCTTTCTTT.